Each of the 8 T cell receptor beta chains below was sequenced from the same sample in a study of Ad26.COV2.S vaccination and SARS-CoV-2 variants. The method was immunoSEQ multiplex PCR; TCRdb's version includes in-frame clones alone and lacks a portion of them. The repertoire includes 450,000 to 550,000 clones, 89% of them detected once, and 1.5% to 2% sits in the top ten. Treatment: about 20 received Ad26.COV2.S at low or high dose, single or two shots; about 5 received placebo; per-sample allocation not given. Specimens were obtained on day 63 following the first vaccine or placebo injection. The sequenced sample was peripheral blood, obtained in a trial of Ad26.COV2.S vaccine versus placebo. These receptors were taken from a person between 18 and 60 years old who received the Ad26.COV2.S COVID-19 vaccine or a placebo.

This clone was seen just once. The chain combines TRBV7-2 with TRBJ2-1; maybe TRBD2 (5 bases). V was cut by 4 bases and J by 9 bases, with 7 bases left in between. The CDR3 contains 11 residues. Germline V gene lookup returns CDR1 SGHTA and CDR2 FQGNSA. CDR3 sequence reads: CASSYEGEQFF. The CDR3 nucleotides are TGTGCCAGCAGCTACGAGGGTGAGCAGTTCTTC.

The CDR3 spells CASSFEVPPKLFF. CDR3 nucleotides: TGTGCCAGCAGTTTTGAGGTCCCCCCAAAGCTGTTTTTT. The J gene is TRBJ2-2, the V gene TRBV28, with D hard to call. V lost 3 bases and J lost 12, with 14 bases in between. The CDR3 is 13 amino acids. Germline-derived CDR1 and CDR2 are MDHEN and SYDVKM.

The chain carries TRBV18 and TRBJ1-6; D call uncertain. Germline loops: CDR1 KGHSH, CDR2 LQKENI. The CDR3 is made up of 18 amino acids. Trimming took 0 bases from V and 5 from J, leaving 17 bases between them. CDR3 amino acids: CASSPPASWGLDNSPLHF. The CDR3 DNA reads as TGTGCCAGCTCACCACCGGCCAGTTGGGGTCTTGATAATTCACCCCTCCACTTT.

V and J are TRBV5-1 and TRBJ1-6; 8 bases match TRBD1. The CDR3 is 14 residues long. Germline V gene lookup returns CDR1 SGHRS and CDR2 YFSETQ. Trimming cost V 3 bases and J 7 bases; bases outside gene matches: 3. CDR3: CASSSGQVNSPLHF. The CDR3 region has the DNA TGCGCCAGCAGCTCGGGACAGGTGAATTCACCCCTCCACTTT.

The CDR3 loop reads CASSLASANTGELFF. In DNA, the CDR3 is TGCGCCAGCAGCTTGGCTAGCGCGAACACCGGGGAGCTGTTTTTT. This chain joins TRBV5-1 and TRBJ2-2, with D possibly matching TRBD2 (6 bases). Germline loops: CDR1 SGHRS, CDR2 YFSETQ. Trimming pared 0 bases from V and 0 bases from J, leaving 6 bases between. This CDR3 has 15 amino acids. The full variable domain, rest sourced from reference TRBV5-1 and TRBJ2-2, is KAGVTQTPRYLIKTRGQQVTLSCSPISGHRSVSWYQQTPGQGLQFLFEYFSETQRNKGNFPGRFSGRQFSNSRSEMNVSTLELGDSALYLCASSLASANTGELFFGEGSRLTVL.

J is TRBJ1-1 and V is TRBV11-1; D perhaps matches TRBD1 (5 bases). In germline, CDR1 is SGHAT, CDR2 FQDESV (reference sequence). The V end was cut by 8 bases, the J end by 4 bases, with 23 bases between. The CDR3 extends over 16 amino acids. CDR3 coding DNA: TGTGCCAGCGCTACTCGAACAGGAGGTGGGCGCACTGAAGCTTTCTTT. It specifies CASATRTGGGRTEAFF.

This rearrangement joins TRBV18 to TRBJ2-5, with D tentatively TRBD2 (5 bases). Per the germline V gene, CDR1 is KGHSH and CDR2 is LQKENI. The CDR3 has 13 residues. Between the trimmed V and J ends, which lost 1 base and 7 bases, there was a span of 10 bases. The CDR3 loop is CASSPQGGGTQYF. CDR3 DNA sequence: TGTGCCAGCTCACCACAGGGTGGAGGGACCCAGTACTTC.

V and J are TRBV4-2 and TRBJ1-1, with D hard to call. Looked up from germline, CDR1 is LGHNA and CDR2 is YNFKEQ. The V and J ends lost 4 bases and 2 bases respectively, with 14 bases between them. The CDR3 extends over 15 amino acids. The CDR3 bases are TGTGCCAGCAGCCGAGAAGGGTACGGTAACACTGAAGCTTTCTTT. Residues: CASSREGYGNTEAFF.